A single sample is the source of the 12 T cell receptor beta chains below, sequenced in a study of cytomegalovirus exposure and HLA in healthy donors. Sequencing used immunoSEQ multiplex PCR; TCRdb keeps in-frame clones, though not all of them. The table records over 100,000 clones, approximately 88% of them present only once. The sample comprised PBMCs. These TCRs come from a woman younger than 30 in good health and CMV-seropositive.

This clone appeared once. The rearrangement joins TRBV9 to TRBJ1-1; 7 nucleotides match TRBD1. V gave up 0 bases and J gave up 5 bases; unmatched junction bases: 13. CDR1 is SGDLS, CDR2 YYNGEE, per germline. The CDR3 length is 17 residues. CDR3 nucleotide sequence: TGTGCCAGCAGCGTAGGAGTACGGACAGGTAGTCAGACTGAAGCTTTCTTT. It translates to CASSVGVRTGSQTEAFF. Full variable domain (missing parts from reference TRBV9 and TRBJ1-1): DSGVTQTPKHLITATGQRVTLRCSPRSGDLSVYWYQQSLDQGLQFLIQYYNGEERAKGNILERFSAQQFPDLHSELNLSSLELGDSALYFCASSVGVRTGSQTEAFFGQGTRLTVV.

The chain combines TRBV9 with TRBJ2-1; 8 nucleotides line up with TRBD2. Germline CDR1 is SGDLS and CDR2 is YYNGEE. Trimming cost V 1 base and J 2 bases; bases outside gene matches: 8. This CDR3 has 17 residues. CDR3 sequence reads: CASSVSSGSFTYNEQFF. The DNA for the CDR3 is TGTGCCAGCAGCGTATCCAGCGGGAGTTTCACCTACAATGAGCAGTTCTTC.

The chain employs TRBV9 and TRBJ2-5, with a tentative D call TRBD1 (6 bases). The CDR3 spans 16 residues. V lost 4 bases and J 0 bases, leaving 16 bases between the germline ends. In germline, CDR1 is SGDLS, CDR2 YYNGEE. CDR3 bases: TGTGCCAGCAGCCCAGGGGCCTCCCCCTACCAAGAGACCCAGTACTTC. It encodes CASSPGASPYQETQYF.

V and J are TRBV19 and TRBJ1-1; no definite D call. The CDR3 consists of 13 residues. Germline V gives CDR1 LNHDA, CDR2 SQIVND (reference sequence). The V and J ends lost 6 bases and 0 bases respectively, with 8 bases between them. The CDR3 loop reads CASRVHMNTEAFF. The CDR3 region has the DNA TGTGCCAGTAGGGTTCACATGAACACTGAAGCTTTCTTT.

The J gene is TRBJ1-4, the V gene TRBV2, with 12 bases lining up with TRBD1. Germline V gives CDR1 SNHLY, CDR2 FYNNEI. This CDR3 is built from 15 residues. The ends lost 6 bases at V and 4 bases at J; junction bases unmatched: 3. CDR3 region: CASRGQGAVNEKLFF. CDR3 bases: TGTGCCAGCAGGGGACAGGGGGCGGTTAATGAAAAACTGTTTTTT.

This clone was seen a handful of times. CDR3 sequence reads: CASRVGDRVDGYTF. CDR3 nucleotides: TGTGCCAGCAGGGTGGGAGACAGGGTTGATGGCTACACCTTC. This chain joins TRBV6-6 and TRBJ1-2; 7 nucleotides match TRBD1. Germline assignment: CDR1 MNHNY and CDR2 SVGAGI (reference sequence). The V segment lost 6 bases and the J segment 6 bases; nucleotides outside the gene matches: 10. This CDR3 region has 14 residues.

V usage is TRBV11-2 and J usage is TRBJ1-1; the D gene is possibly TRBD1 (5 bases). Germline V gene lookup returns CDR1 SGHAT and CDR2 FQNNGV. Trimming removed 2 bases from V and 5 bases from J, with 12 bases in between. There are 14 residues in the CDR3. CDR3 nucleotide sequence: TGTGCCAGCAGCTTAAATAGGGGTAGTACTGAAGCTTTCTTT. Its translation is CASSLNRGSTEAFF.

In this sample, this clone turned up a few times. The chain uses TRBV5-4 and TRBJ2-4, with a weak D call TRBD2 (6 bases). This CDR3 has 16 amino acids. In germline, CDR1 is SGHNT, CDR2 YYREEE (reference sequence). V was clipped by 1 base and J by 2 bases, with 13 bases between them. The CDR3 loop is CASSLQGGRTKNIQYF. The CDR3 DNA reads TGTGCCAGCAGCTTGCAGGGAGGAAGAACCAAAAACATTCAGTACTTC. The whole variable domain, filled in from reference TRBV5-4 and TRBJ2-4, reads ETGVTQSPTHLIKTRGQQVTLRCSSQSGHNTVSWYQQALGQGPQFIFQYYREEENGRGNFPPRFSGLQFPNYSSELNVNALELDDSALYLCASSLQGGRTKNIQYFGAGTRLSVL.

This chain links TRBV9 with TRBJ2-1; D possibly corresponds to TRBD2 (5 bases). V was cut by 0 bases and J by 0 bases, with 10 bases left in between. CDR3 length: 16 residues. Per the germline V gene, CDR1 is SGDLS and CDR2 is YYNGEE. The DNA for the CDR3 is TGTGCCAGCAGCGTAGGGACGGGGAGCTCCTACAATGAGCAGTTCTTC. This sequence encodes CASSVGTGSSYNEQFF.

This clone has more than one count but fewer than ten. V gene TRBV20-1 combines with J gene TRBJ1-1; D is perhaps TRBD1 (5 bases). CDR1 and CDR2 (germline): DFQATT, SNEGSKA (reference sequence). Deletions cut 5 bases from V and 10 bases from J, with 14 bases between. CDR3 length equals 11 residues. CDR3 nucleotides: TGCAGTGCTTCCCACAAAAGGGGAGCTTTCTTT. Encoded protein: CSASHKRGAFF.

The DNA for the CDR3 is TGTGCCACCAGCAGAGTGGGCGACAGCAGCTCAACTAATGAAAAACTGTTTTTT. It is translated as CATSRVGDSSSTNEKLFF. V gene TRBV15 combines with J gene TRBJ1-4; D possibly corresponds to TRBD1 (5 bases). CDR1 and CDR2 from the germline V gene are LNHNV and YYDKDF (reference sequence). The V end was cut by 1 base, the J end by 0 bases, with 15 bases between. CDR3 length: 18 residues. Variable domain in full (rest from reference TRBV15 and TRBJ1-4): DAMVIQNPRYQVTQFGKPVTLSCSQTLNHNVMYWYQQKSSQAPKLLFHYYDKDFNNEADTPDNFQSRRPNTSFCFLDIRSPGLGDTAMYLCATSRVGDSSSTNEKLFFGSGTQLSVL.

The chain recombines TRBV11-2 with TRBJ1-1; 11 nucleotides match TRBD1. This CDR3 has 16 residues. Germline V gene sequence: CDR1 SGHAT, CDR2 FQNNGV. The junction had 4 bases not matched to a gene; V was cut back by 3 bases and J by 1 base. CDR3 protein: CASSFGDRGANTEAFF. The CDR3 region has the DNA TGTGCCAGCAGCTTTGGGGACAGGGGGGCGAACACTGAAGCTTTCTTT. The entire variable domain, with the rest obtained from reference TRBV11-2 and TRBJ1-1, is as follows: EAGVAQSPRYKIIEKRQSVAFWCNPISGHATLYWYQQILGQGPKLLIQFQNNGVVDDSQLPKDRFSAERLKGVDSTLKIQPAKLEDSAVYLCASSFGDRGANTEAFFGQGTRLTVV.